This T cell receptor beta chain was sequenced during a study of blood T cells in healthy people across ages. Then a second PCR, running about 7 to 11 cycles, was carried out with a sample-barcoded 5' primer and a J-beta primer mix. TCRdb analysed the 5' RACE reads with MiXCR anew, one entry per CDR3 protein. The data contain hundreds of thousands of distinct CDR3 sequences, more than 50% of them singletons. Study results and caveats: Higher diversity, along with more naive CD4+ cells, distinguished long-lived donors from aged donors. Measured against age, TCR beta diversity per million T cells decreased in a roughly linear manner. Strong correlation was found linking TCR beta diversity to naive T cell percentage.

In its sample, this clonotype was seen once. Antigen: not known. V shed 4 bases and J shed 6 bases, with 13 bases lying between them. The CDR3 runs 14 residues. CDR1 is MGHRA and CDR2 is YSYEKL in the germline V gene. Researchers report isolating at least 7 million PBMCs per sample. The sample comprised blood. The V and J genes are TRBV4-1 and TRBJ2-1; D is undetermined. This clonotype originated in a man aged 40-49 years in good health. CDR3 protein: CASSPLPPVNEQFF. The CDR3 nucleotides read TGCGCCAGCAGCCCACTTCCGCCAGTCAATGAGCAGTTCTTC.